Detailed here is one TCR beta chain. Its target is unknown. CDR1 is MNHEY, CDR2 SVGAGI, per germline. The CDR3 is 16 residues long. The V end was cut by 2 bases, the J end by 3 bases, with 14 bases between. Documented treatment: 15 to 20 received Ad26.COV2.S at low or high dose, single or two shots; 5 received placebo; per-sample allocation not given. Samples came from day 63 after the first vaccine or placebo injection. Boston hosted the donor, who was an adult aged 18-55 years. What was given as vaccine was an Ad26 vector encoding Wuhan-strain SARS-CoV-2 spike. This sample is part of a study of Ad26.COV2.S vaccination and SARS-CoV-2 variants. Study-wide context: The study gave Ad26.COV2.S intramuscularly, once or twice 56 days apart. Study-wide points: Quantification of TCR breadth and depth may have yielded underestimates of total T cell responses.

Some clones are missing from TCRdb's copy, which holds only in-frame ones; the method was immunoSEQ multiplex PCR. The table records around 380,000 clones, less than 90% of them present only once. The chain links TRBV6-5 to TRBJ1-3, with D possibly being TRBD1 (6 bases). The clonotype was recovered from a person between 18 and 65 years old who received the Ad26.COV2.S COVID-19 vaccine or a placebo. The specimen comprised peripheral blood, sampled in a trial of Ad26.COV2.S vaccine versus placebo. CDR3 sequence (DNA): TGTGCCAGCAGTTACGGATCCAGGGGATTTGGAAACACCATATATTTT. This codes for CASSYGSRGFGNTIYF.